This T cell receptor beta chain is from a study of response to subunit inactivated influenza vaccine. Findings of the study overall: Authors proposed each seasonal influenza vaccination draws in few new T cells.

TCRdb reanalysed the RT-PCR reads using MiXCR and keeps one entry per CDR3 protein. The table has about 160,000 distinct CDR3 sequences, about a tenth seen once. Comments on this clonotype: Its antigen is currently unknown.

Looked up from germline, CDR1 is MNHEY and CDR2 is SVGAGI. The CDR3 loop spans 17 amino acids. The V gene end was trimmed by 2 bases and the J gene end by 0 bases; junction bases not matched to a gene: 8. The source is a man aged 50-60 years who received an inactivated influenza vaccine. The sequences come from non-naive T cells sorted from PBMCs, collected roughly 47 days after vaccination. V gene TRBV6-5 combines with J gene TRBJ1-1; 8 bases are a match to TRBD1. CDR3 DNA sequence: TGTGCCAGCAGTTACCGTTTGTACAGGGGGATGAACACTGAAGCTTTCTTT. It codes for CASSYRLYRGMNTEAFF.